This TCR beta chain was captured by sequencing in a study of T cell changes during pregnancy in multiple sclerosis. This CDR3 spans 20 amino acids. Germline values: CDR1 SNHLY, CDR2 FYNNEI. With V trimmed by 4 bases and J by 1 base, 18 bases remained unmatched. Produced via immunoSEQ multiplex PCR; TCRdb's table is partial and in-frame only. This sample yields about 32,000 clones, of which over 85% are seen a single time; around 0.76% belongs to the top ten. The source is a female donor in good health, enrolled as a control in a pregnancy study. The chain has TRBV2 and TRBJ2-3; 9 bases map to TRBD2. The sequencing used CD4+ T cells from peripheral blood mononuclear cells, collected after pregnancy. The DNA of the CDR3 is TGTGCCAGCAGTGGCGATAGCGGGAGAATCCCCATCACTGGCACAGATACGCAGTATTTT. This translates into CASSGDSGRIPITGTDTQYF.